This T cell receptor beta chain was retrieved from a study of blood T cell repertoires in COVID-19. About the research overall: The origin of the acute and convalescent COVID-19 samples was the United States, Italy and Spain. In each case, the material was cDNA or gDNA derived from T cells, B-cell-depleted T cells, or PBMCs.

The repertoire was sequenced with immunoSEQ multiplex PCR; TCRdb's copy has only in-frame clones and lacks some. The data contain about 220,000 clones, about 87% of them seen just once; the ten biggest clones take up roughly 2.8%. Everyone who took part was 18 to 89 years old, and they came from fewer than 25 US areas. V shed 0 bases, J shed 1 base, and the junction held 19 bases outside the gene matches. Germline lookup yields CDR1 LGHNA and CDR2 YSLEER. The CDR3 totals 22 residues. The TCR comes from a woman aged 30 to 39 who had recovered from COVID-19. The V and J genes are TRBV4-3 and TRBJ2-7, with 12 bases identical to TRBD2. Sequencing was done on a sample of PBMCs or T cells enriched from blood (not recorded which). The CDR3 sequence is CASSQEWEFTPGLAGPSYEQYF. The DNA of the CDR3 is TGCGCCAGCAGCCAAGAGTGGGAGTTCACCCCGGGACTAGCGGGCCCATCCTACGAGCAGTACTTC.